The source of this T cell receptor beta chain is a study of T-cell memory formation after mild COVID-19. General study findings and limits: CD4+ contracting clones were found mainly in CM and EM, and CD8+ ones in EMRA.

CDR1 is LNHNV, CDR2 YYDKDF, per germline (reference sequence). The CDR3 has 18 amino acids. Trimming took 1 base from V and 1 from J, leaving 20 bases between them. In the case of this clonotype: The antigen is undetermined.

UMIs and sample barcodes were carried by the TCR alpha and TCR beta cDNA libraries that 5'RACE produced using constant-segment primers. MiXCR was run by TCRdb on the 5' RACE reads, yielding one entry per CDR3 protein. This sample has about 610,000 distinct CDR3 sequences, with approximately 15% found just once. This sequence was found in an adult woman who had mild COVID-19 (a few samples of this study predate the infection). Cell type and time point are not known. The chain is built from TRBV15 and TRBJ2-7; possibly TRBD1 or TRBD2 for D (6 bases each). Sequencing was carried out using PBMCs or a T cell subset sorted from them (not recorded which). The CDR3 protein is CATSRGRGPRLSSYEQYF. The CDR3 nucleotides read TGTGCCACCAGCAGAGGACGGGGGCCACGGCTGTCGTCCTACGAGCAGTACTTC.